A selection of T cell receptor beta chains follows, all from one sample in a study of human T cells and chemical hapten exposure. TCRdb processed the RACE reads anew with MiXCR; each CDR3 protein has one entry. The table includes roughly 130,000 distinct CDR3 sequences, around 8.3% detected once. Sequenced input: whole blood. Receptors originate from a male donor in good health. Some clones in this sample may be carry-over from other donors' samples. CDR3s leave out the opening cysteine and the closing phenylalanine or tryptophan. The D gene is left open where the match is weak.

V,D,CDR3
TRBV5-1,NA,ASTSLGYNEQF
TRBV14,TRBD1,ASSATGPEAF
TRBV29-1,NA,SVALTTGSTDTQY
TRBV18,TRBD1,ASSPSTGMPGTNVLT
TRBV5-1,TRBD2,ATSRTSGSYNEQF
TRBV27,NA,ASITRWQSNTEAF
TRBV7-2,NA,ASSLDSSGNTIY
TRBV19,NA,ASSIDRVNVLSSANNEQF
TRBV7-2,NA,ASSLGVLETQY
TRBV29-1,NA,SVESQITDTQY
TRBV5-1,NA,ASSLGEPGANVLT
TRBV12-3/TRBV12-4,TRBD1,ASKMRQGGLYEQY
TRBV20-1,NA,SARVAGQNTDTQY
TRBV3-1,TRBD1,ASSQETTLDRGPETQY
TRBV7-2,NA,ASSFSRGETQY
TRBV7-3,TRBD2,ASSPGASGGARDTQY
TRBV7-6,NA,ASSLRNSETSYNEQF
TRBV20-1,TRBD2,SAHSTSGDTDTQY
TRBV7-9,NA,ASSSVEDSPLH
TRBV6-5,NA,ASSPDSFIYEQY
TRBV10-2,NA,ASSEAGYNEQF
TRBV7-9,NA,ASSLAQDTEKLF
TRBV5-1,TRBD2,ASSRTSGGFSYNEQF
TRBV4-1,TRBD1,ASSQADRGPNTEAF
TRBV21-1,NA,ASSKGAATNEKLF
TRBV6-5,TRBD2,ASNRRDYYNEQF
TRBV11-2,NA,ASSLDPETQY
TRBV5-6,TRBD1,ASSLGQGFGNTIY
TRBV13,NA,ASSLRPGNTEAF
TRBV15,TRBD1,ATSRESGTGKSNQPQH